These T cell receptor beta chains were read from a single sample in a study of identical twins. MiXCR was run by TCRdb on the 5' RACE reads, yielding one entry per CDR3 protein. The sample has about 500,000 distinct CDR3 sequences, about 13% seen once. These data were likewise used in another study, on yellow fever vaccine responses in identical twins.

The sequencing input was CD4+ T cells sorted from blood. Every receptor here comes from a woman aged 18-30 years in good health. CDR3s include the opening cysteine and the closing phenylalanine or tryptophan.

v_call,j_call,cdr3_aa
TRBV3-1,TRBJ2-1,CASSPGLAVAEQFF
TRBV12-3/TRBV12-4,TRBJ2-5,CASTLEQGAKTQYF
TRBV20-1,TRBJ1-4,CSARLQGADEKLFF
TRBV28,TRBJ1-2,CATPGVIYGYTF
TRBV4-3,TRBJ2-7,CASSQDRTRSYEQYF
TRBV20-1,TRBJ2-3,CSARDSITSTDTQYF
TRBV7-6,TRBJ2-1,CASSLLNRAENEQFF
TRBV7-9,TRBJ2-3,CASSLALQRTDTQYF
TRBV3-1,TRBJ2-7,CASSQVSTYEQYF
TRBV4-1,TRBJ1-2,CASSQQTGGYGYTF
TRBV7-2,TRBJ2-1,CASSLVTSGGGEQFF
TRBV3-1,TRBJ2-3,CASSQGDSFWGTDTQYF
TRBV11-2,TRBJ2-2,CASSLSSGVTGELFF
TRBV29-1,TRBJ1-2,CSVEAGADGYTF
TRBV19,TRBJ2-5,CASSSPSRRGQETQYF
TRBV2,TRBJ2-1,CANHHSGVEYNEQFF
TRBV11-2,TRBJ2-7,CASSLGARVYYEQYF
TRBV5-1,TRBJ2-4,CASSLGPGIKQNIQYF
TRBV27,TRBJ1-2,CASSLSWSYGYTF
TRBV12-3/TRBV12-4,TRBJ2-3,CASSLASGPSTDTQYF
TRBV18,TRBJ2-3,CASSPVPRTPTDTQYF
TRBV2,TRBJ2-7,CASSEALMASGGHYEQYF
TRBV20-1,TRBJ1-3,CSATGSGKVSGNTIYF
TRBV4-2,TRBJ2-3,CASSDQLEDTQYF
TRBV9,TRBJ1-1,CASSKTGNLNTEAFF
TRBV20-1,TRBJ2-7,CSARAGAWGEQYF
TRBV6-1,TRBJ2-3,CASSTPAGGPDTQYF
TRBV21-1,TRBJ2-3,CASSRDYFADTQYF
TRBV7-2,TRBJ2-7,CASSRGLETSYEQYF
TRBV5-1,TRBJ2-3,CASRPGQIADTQYF
TRBV28,TRBJ2-7,CASSRGGGLYEQYF
TRBV11-1,TRBJ2-7,CASSLGRRTYEQYF
TRBV12-3/TRBV12-4,TRBJ1-5,CASSHSIGGSGNQPQHF
TRBV19,TRBJ2-2,CASSGQGAAGELFF
TRBV3-1,TRBJ2-5,CASSQGLLAGGQETQYF
TRBV5-1,TRBJ2-7,CASGAEKSYEQYF
TRBV5-1,TRBJ2-5,CASSSGLAGGRIQETQYF
TRBV7-9,TRBJ2-5,CASSRTSGRAGKETQYF
TRBV5-1,TRBJ2-7,CASSLAGTVVNSYEQYF
TRBV4-2,TRBJ2-1,CASSRAATDRTYNEQFF
TRBV9,TRBJ2-7,CASSVVLRDRGGGGSYEQYF
TRBV20-1,TRBJ1-1,CSAGEEDTEAFF
TRBV2,TRBJ2-7,CATMGGGSYEQYF
TRBV15,TRBJ2-7,CATSREVAGGPGYEQYF
TRBV20-1,TRBJ2-1,CSAASGGGRNYNEQFF
TRBV7-9,TRBJ2-5,CASSLGVEEAQYF
TRBV9,TRBJ2-1,CASSARTSLDEQFF
TRBV18,TRBJ2-1,CASSSSNLSGEQFF
TRBV20-1,TRBJ2-5,CSASLLAGSAETQYF
TRBV3-1,TRBJ2-5,CASSQSGGSQETQYF
TRBV5-1,TRBJ2-5,CASSLAWRIQETQYF
TRBV7-7,TRBJ1-3,CASSRTGTGAIGNTIYF
TRBV29-1,TRBJ2-7,CSVVGHRGLEEQYF
TRBV5-1,TRBJ1-2,CASSETTGNYGYTF
TRBV5-1,TRBJ2-3,CASSFNSGDTDTQYF
TRBV6-1,TRBJ1-4,CASSQRGATNEKLFF
TRBV29-1,TRBJ1-1,CSVDWQGANTEAFF